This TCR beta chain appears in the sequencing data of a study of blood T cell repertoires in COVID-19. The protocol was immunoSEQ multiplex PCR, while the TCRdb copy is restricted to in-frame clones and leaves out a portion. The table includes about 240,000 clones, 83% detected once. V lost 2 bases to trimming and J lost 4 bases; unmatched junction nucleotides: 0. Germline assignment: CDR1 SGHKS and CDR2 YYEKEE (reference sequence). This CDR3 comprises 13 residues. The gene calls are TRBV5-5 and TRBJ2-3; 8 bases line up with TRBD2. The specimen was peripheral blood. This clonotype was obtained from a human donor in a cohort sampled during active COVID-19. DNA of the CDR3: TGTGCCAGCAGCTTAGCGGGAGCAGATACGCAGTATTTT. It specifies CASSLAGADTQYF.